This T cell receptor beta chain was captured by sequencing in a study of cytomegalovirus exposure and HLA in healthy donors. Study-wide results and limits: Associated with cytomegalovirus, according to the listing, were around 160 TCR beta chains. As a later analysis revealed, most CMV-associated TCR beta chains appeared HLA-restricted.

A multiplex PCR was run with 60 Vbeta primers and 13 Jbeta primers. Some clones are missing from TCRdb's copy, which holds only in-frame ones; the method was immunoSEQ multiplex PCR. The data contain approximately 100,000 clones, about 68% of them singletons. Though probably carrying unrecorded immune exposures, donors were nominally healthy at sampling. The CDR3 is 15 amino acids. Germline CDR1 is SGDLS and CDR2 is YYNGEE. Trimming took off 0 bases at V and 6 bases at J, with 12 bases between the two ends. With respect to this clone: Its specificity is unknown.

The material sequenced was PBMCs. The source is a human donor in good health. The chain has TRBV9 and TRBJ1-4; the D gene is possibly TRBD1 (5 bases). CDR3 DNA: TGTGCCAGCAGCGTAGCAGCAGGGAGGGATGAAAAACTGTTTTTT. The encoded protein is CASSVAAGRDEKLFF.